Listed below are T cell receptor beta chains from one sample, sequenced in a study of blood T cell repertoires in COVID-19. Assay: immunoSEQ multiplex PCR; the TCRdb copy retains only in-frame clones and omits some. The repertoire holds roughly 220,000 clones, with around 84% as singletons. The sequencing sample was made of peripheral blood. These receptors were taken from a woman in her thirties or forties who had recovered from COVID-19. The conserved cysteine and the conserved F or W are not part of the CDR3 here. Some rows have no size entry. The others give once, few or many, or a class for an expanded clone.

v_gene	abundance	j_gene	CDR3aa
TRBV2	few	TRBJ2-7	ASSVERGDEQY
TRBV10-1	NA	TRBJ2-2	ASSEQGANTGELF
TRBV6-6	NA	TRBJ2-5	ASRGPQGQETQY
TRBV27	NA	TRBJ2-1	ASSFWTGGVNEQF
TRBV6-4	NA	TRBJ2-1	ASRATSFGQF
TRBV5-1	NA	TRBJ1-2	ASSPGTTNYGYT
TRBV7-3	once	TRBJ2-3	ASSAGGTDTQY
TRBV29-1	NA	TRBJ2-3	SVDPGGTDTQY
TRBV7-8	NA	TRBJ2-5	ASIRAAGEETQY
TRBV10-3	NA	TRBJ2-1	AISDIEGTRVYNEQF
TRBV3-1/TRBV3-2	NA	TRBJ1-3	ASSHRYRGGNTIY
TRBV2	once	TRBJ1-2	ASTLDRVKGYT
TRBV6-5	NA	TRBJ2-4	ASSYSAGAGDIQY
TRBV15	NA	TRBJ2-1	ATSRVPGQGPGNEQF
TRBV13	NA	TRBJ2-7	ASSTGTGASYEQY
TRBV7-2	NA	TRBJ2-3	ASSLGLAGITDTQY
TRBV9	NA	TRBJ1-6	ASSLRQGADNSPLH
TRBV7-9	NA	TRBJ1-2	ASSLDGTGLMGGYT
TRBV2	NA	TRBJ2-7	ASSTTGGSYEQY
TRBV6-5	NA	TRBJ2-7	ASSPTGEIYEQY
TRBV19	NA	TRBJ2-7	ASSRQGSEVYEQY
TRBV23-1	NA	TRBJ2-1	ASSPPPRTSGGCLLINEQF
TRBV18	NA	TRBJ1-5	ASSPDYGIGTLDQPQH
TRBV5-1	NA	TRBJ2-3	ASSRTSGASTDTQY
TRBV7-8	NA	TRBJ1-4	ASSSNRGFHEKLF
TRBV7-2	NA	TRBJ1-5	ASSYGIQGPQH
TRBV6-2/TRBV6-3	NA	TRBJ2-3	ASSKLASGTDTQY
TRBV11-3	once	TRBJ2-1	ASKGTGEQF
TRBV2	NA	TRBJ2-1	ASSEQRLNEQF
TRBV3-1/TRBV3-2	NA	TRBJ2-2	ASSQVQGAKGRTGELF
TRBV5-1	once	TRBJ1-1	ASSLDTGDEAF
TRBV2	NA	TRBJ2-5	ASRGAGGPETQY
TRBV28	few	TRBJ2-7	ASSTAMGAISYEQY
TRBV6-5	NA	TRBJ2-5	ASSLSGGPQETQY
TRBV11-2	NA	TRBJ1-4	ASSLDWRALDEKLF
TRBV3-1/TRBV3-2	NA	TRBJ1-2	ASSENYGYT
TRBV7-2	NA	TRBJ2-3	ASSLVTRADTQY
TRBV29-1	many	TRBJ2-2	SGTKGISTGELF
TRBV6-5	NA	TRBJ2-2	ASSYLAPSSTGELF
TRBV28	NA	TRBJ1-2	ASSGPGVYGYT
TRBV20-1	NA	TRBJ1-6	SAAMGLTLH
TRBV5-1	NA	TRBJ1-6	ASSLESRRNSPLH
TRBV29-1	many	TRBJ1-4	SVEGTEGEKLF
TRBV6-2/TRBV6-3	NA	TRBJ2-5	ASSYFSLGSGGAETQY
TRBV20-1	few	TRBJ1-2	SALLDGYT
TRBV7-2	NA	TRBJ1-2	ASSTRTGGNYGYT
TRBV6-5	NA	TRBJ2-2	ASSYTTDSTGELF
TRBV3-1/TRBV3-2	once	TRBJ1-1	ASSQEERAF
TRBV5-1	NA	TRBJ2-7	ASSFGYEQY
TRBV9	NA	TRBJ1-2	ASSLRPYLQDGYT
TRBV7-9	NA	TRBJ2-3	ASRPTGLDTQY
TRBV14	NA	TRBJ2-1	ASSSPRGHHNEQF
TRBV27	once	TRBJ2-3	ASSLGLAGATDTQY
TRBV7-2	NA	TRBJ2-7	ASSLRGGDSYEQY
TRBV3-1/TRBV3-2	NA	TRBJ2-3	ASSQKFGEADTQY
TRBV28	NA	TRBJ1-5	ASSRTGEWNQPQH
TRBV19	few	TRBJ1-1	ASMIQGGLTEAF
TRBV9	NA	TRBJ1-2	ASSANRGKGGYT
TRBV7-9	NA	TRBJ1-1	ASSLGGMGAF